The 5 T cell receptor beta chains given below trace back to one sample, sequenced in a study of blood T cell repertoires in COVID-19. Some clones are missing from TCRdb's copy, which holds only in-frame ones; the method was immunoSEQ multiplex PCR. Of approximately 240,000 clones detected, roughly nine tenths appear once; the ten largest clones hold approximately 2.8%. Input material: PBMCs or T cells enriched from blood (not recorded which). The receptor set was obtained from a woman aged 50 to 65 in a cohort exposed to, infected with or recovered from COVID-19 (not recorded which).

This rearrangement joins TRBV5-4 to TRBJ2-1; 16 nucleotides line up with TRBD2. The CDR3 is 17 amino acids. CDR1 and CDR2 from the germline V gene are SGHNT and YYREEE (reference sequence). The V segment lost 4 bases and the J segment 4 bases; nucleotides outside the gene matches: 5. CDR3 protein: CASSPGLAGGRYNEQFF. For the CDR3, the DNA is TGTGCCAGCAGCCCGGGACTAGCGGGGGGGAGATACAATGAGCAGTTCTTC. Full variable domain (remainder filled in from reference TRBV5-4 and TRBJ2-1): ETGVTQSPTHLIKTRGQQVTLRCSSQSGHNTVSWYQQALGQGPQFIFQYYREEENGRGNFPPRFSGLQFPNYSSELNVNALELDDSALYLCASSPGLAGGRYNEQFFGPGTRLTVL.

The genes are TRBV30 and TRBJ1-2; the D is unclear. Per germline, CDR1 GTSNPN and CDR2 SVGIG (reference sequence). The CDR3 is made up of 12 amino acids. Trimming shortened V by 2 bases and J by 12 bases, and 16 bases separated the two germline ends. The CDR3 loop reads CAWSIGSRHHTF. The CDR3 DNA reads as TGTGCCTGGAGTATCGGTTCGCGACATCACACCTTC.

Notes on this clone: Additional DNA sequences in this sample encode the identical CDR3. V gene TRBV5-1 combines with J gene TRBJ1-1, with 8 bases matching TRBD1. Germline V gives CDR1 SGHRS, CDR2 YFSETQ. Losses at the gene ends were 2 bases for V and 1 base for J; bases not matched to a gene: 4. The CDR3 contains 15 residues. The CDR3 nucleotides read TGCGCCAGCAGCTTATCAGGGACAGGGAACACTGAAGCTTTCTTT. Its protein is CASSLSGTGNTEAFF.

The CDR3 is CASSASSGGAIDTQYF. The DNA of the CDR3 is TGTGCCAGCAGCGCTTCTAGCGGGGGGGCCATAGATACGCAGTATTTT. V and J are TRBV9 and TRBJ2-3; 12 bases align to TRBD2. Germline V gene data show CDR1 as SGDLS and CDR2 as YYNGEE. This CDR3 is built from 16 residues. V shed 3 bases, J shed 5 bases, and the junction held 7 bases outside the gene matches.

The V gene is TRBV30, the J gene TRBJ2-6, with D possibly being TRBD2 (6 bases). Trimming removed 5 bases at V and 2 bases at J, with 13 bases between. CDR3 length: 15 amino acids. CDR1 is GTSNPN, CDR2 SVGIG, per germline (reference sequence). The CDR3 region is CAWVAGSTGANVLTF. The CDR3 DNA sequence: TGTGCCTGGGTCGCGGGGAGCACTGGGGCCAACGTCCTGACTTTC.